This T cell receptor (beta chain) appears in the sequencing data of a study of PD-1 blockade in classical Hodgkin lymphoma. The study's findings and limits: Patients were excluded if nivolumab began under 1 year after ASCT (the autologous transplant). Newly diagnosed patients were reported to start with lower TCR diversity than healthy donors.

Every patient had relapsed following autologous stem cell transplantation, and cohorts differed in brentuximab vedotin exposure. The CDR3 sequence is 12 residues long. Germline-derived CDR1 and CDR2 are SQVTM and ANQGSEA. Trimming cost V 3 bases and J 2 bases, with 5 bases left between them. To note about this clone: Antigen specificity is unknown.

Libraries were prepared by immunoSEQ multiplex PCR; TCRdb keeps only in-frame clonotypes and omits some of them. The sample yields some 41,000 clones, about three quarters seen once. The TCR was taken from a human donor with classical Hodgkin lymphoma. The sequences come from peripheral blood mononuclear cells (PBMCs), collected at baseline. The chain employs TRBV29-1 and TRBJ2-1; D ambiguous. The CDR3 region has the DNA TGCAGCGTTGACTACCCCTACAATGAGCAGTTCTTC. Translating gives CSVDYPYNEQFF.